This T cell receptor beta chain emerged from a study of cytomegalovirus exposure and HLA in healthy donors. The PCR ran on 60 Vbeta and 13 Jbeta primers. TCRdb's copy holds only in-frame clones and misses some; the assay was immunoSEQ multiplex PCR. The sample shows about 160,000 clones, approximately 78% of them seen only once. The CDR3 is made up of 13 amino acids. The junction had 2 bases not matched to a gene; V was cut back by 5 bases and J by 2 bases. The germline V gene encodes CDR1 MDHEN and CDR2 SYDVKM. The receptor comes from a woman in her twenties or thirties in good health and CMV-seropositive. The chain has TRBV28 and TRBJ2-7; TRBD1 aligns across 8 bases. Specimen: PBMCs. The CDR3 DNA reads as TGTGCCAGCAGTGGGGGACAGGCCTACGAGCAGTACTTC. Residues: CASSGGQAYEQYF.